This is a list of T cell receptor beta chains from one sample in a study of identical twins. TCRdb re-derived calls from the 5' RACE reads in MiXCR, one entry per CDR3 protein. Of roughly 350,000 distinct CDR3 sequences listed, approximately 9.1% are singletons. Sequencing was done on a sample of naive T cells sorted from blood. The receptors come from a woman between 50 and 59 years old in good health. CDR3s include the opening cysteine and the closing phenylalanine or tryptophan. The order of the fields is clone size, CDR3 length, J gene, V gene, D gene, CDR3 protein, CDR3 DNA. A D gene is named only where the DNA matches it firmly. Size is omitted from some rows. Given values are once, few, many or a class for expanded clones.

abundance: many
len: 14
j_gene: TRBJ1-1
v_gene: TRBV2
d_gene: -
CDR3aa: CASIRTAMNTEAFF
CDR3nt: TGTGCCAGCATACGGACAGCAATGAACACTGAAGCTTTCTTT

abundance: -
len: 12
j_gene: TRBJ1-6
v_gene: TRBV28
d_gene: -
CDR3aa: CASSLLSSPLHF
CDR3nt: TGTGCCAGCAGTTTATTGAGTTCACCCCTCCACTTT

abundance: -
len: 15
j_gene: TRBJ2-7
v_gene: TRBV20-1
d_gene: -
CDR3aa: CSARALRDPTYEQYF
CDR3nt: TGCAGTGCTAGAGCACTTCGGGATCCTACCTACGAGCAGTACTTC

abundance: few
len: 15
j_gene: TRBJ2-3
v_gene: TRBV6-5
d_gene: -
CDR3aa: CASSYVGASTDTQYF
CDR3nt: TGTGCCAGCAGTTACGTCGGGGCGAGCACAGATACGCAGTATTTT

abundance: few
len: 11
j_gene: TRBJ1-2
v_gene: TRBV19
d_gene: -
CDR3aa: CASISDGGYTF
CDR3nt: TGTGCCAGTATCTCCGACGGGGGCTACACCTTC

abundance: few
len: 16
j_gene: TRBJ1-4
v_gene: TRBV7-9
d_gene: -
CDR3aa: CASSWSSGRSNEKLFF
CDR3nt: TGTGCCAGCAGCTGGAGCTCGGGACGGTCGAATGAAAAACTGTTTTTT

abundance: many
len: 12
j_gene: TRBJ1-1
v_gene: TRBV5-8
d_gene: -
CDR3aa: CASSLYNTEAFF
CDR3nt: TGTGCCAGCAGCTTGTATAACACTGAAGCTTTCTTT

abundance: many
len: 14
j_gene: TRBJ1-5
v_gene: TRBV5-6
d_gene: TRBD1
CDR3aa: CASSLQGRYQPQHF
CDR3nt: TGTGCCAGCAGCCTACAGGGGCGTTATCAGCCCCAGCATTTT

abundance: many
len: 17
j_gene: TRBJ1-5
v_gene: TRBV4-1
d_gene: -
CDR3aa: CASSQDLGGTSNQPQHF
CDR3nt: TGCGCCAGCAGCCAAGATTTGGGGGGAACTAGCAATCAGCCCCAGCATTTT

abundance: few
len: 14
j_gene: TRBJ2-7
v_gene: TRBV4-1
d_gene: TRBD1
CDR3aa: CASSQGTGPYEQYF
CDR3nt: TGCGCCAGCAGCCAAGGGACAGGGCCGTACGAGCAGTACTTC

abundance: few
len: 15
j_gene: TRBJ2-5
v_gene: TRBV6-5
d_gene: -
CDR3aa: CASSYSGVGVETQYF
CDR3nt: TGTGCCAGCAGTTACTCGGGGGTTGGGGTAGAGACCCAGTACTTC

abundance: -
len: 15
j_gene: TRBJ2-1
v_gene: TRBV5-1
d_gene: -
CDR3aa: CASSLDGAAYNEQFF
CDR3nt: TGCGCCAGCAGCTTGGACGGGGCCGCCTACAATGAGCAGTTCTTC

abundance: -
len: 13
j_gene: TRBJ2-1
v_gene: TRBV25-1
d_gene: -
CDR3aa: CASSEVQPGQQFF
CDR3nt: TGTGCCAGCAGTGAGGTCCAACCGGGACAACAGTTCTTC

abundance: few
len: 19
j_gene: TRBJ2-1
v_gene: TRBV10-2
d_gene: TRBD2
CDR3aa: CASSGRPGASGSSYNEQFF
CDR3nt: TGCGCCAGCAGTGGGCGACCCGGGGCTAGCGGTAGCTCCTACAATGAGCAGTTCTTC

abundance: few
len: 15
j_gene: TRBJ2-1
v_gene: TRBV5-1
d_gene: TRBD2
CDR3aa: CASSLVSSGENEQFF
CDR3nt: TGCGCCAGCAGCTTGGTGTCTAGCGGAGAGAATGAGCAGTTCTTC

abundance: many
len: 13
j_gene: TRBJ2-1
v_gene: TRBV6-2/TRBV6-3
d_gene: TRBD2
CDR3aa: CASSSGLVGKQFF
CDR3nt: TGTGCCAGCAGTTCCGGACTAGTGGGGAAGCAGTTCTTC

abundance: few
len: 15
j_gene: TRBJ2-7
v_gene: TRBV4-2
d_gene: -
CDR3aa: CASSQPGEVAYEQYF
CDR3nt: TGTGCCAGCAGCCAACCAGGGGAAGTGGCCTACGAGCAGTACTTC

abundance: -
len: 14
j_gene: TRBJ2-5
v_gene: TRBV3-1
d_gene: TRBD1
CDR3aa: CASSLGQAWQTQYF
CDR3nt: TGTGCCAGCAGCCTTGGACAGGCTTGGCAGACCCAGTACTTC

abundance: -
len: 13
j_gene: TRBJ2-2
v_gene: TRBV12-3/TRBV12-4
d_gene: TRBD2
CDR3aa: CASNSLATGELFF
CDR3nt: TGTGCCAGCAATTCACTAGCGACCGGGGAGCTGTTTTTT

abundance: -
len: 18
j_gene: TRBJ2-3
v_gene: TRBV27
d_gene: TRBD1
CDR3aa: CASSLEASLGTGVMFRYF
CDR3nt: TGTGCCAGCAGTTTAGAAGCGTCGTTGGGGACAGGGGTGATGTTTCGGTATTTT

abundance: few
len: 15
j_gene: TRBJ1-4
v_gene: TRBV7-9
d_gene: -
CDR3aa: CASSILLEQGQKLFF
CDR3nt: TGTGCCAGCAGCATCCTATTGGAACAGGGTCAAAAACTGTTTTTT

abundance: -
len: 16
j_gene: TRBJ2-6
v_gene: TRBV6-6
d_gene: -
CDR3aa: CASTNPGPIGANVLTF
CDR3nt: TGTGCCAGCACTAATCCCGGGCCTATTGGGGCCAACGTCCTGACTTTC

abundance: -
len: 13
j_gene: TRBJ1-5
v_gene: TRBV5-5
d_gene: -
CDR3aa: CASSSRLGEPQHF
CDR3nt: TGTGCCAGCAGCTCCCGGTTGGGTGAGCCCCAGCATTTT

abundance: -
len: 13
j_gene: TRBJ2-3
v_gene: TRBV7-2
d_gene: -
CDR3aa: CAISSVATDTQYF
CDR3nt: TGTGCCATTTCTAGCGTCGCCACAGATACGCAGTATTTT

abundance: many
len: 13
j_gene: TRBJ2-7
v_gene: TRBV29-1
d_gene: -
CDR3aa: CSVEFGRGYEQYF
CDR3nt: TGCAGCGTTGAATTTGGCAGGGGCTACGAGCAGTACTTC

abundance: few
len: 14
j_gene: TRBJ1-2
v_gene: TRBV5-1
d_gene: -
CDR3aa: CASSLTAPHYGYTF
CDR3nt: TGCGCCAGCAGCTTGACAGCGCCACACTATGGCTACACCTTC

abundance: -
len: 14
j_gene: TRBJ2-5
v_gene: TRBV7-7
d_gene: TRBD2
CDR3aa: CASGTGGWQETQYF
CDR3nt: TGTGCCAGTGGAACGGGAGGATGGCAAGAGACCCAGTACTTC

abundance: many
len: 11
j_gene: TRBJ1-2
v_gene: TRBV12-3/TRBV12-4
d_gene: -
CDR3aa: CASRTVYGYTF
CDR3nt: TGTGCCAGCAGGACGGTCTATGGCTACACCTTC

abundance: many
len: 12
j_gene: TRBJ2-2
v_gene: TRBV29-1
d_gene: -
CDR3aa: CSVGMEVGELFF
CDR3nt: TGCAGCGTTGGGATGGAGGTGGGGGAGCTGTTTTTT

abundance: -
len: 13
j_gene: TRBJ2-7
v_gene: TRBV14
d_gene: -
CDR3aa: CASNVGSGYEQYF
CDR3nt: TGTGCCAGCAATGTCGGGAGTGGGTACGAGCAGTACTTC

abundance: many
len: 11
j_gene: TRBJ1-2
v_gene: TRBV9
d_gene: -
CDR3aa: CASSDGTFYTF
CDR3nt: TGTGCCAGCAGCGATGGGACGTTCTACACCTTC

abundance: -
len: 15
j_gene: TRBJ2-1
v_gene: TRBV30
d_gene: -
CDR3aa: CAWSVGASSYNEQFF
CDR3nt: TGTGCCTGGAGTGTAGGGGCGAGCTCCTACAATGAGCAGTTCTTC

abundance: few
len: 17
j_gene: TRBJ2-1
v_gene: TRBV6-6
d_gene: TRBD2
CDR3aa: CASSQPLVAGGYNEQFF
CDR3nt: TGTGCCAGCAGCCAACCTCTAGTAGCGGGGGGCTACAATGAGCAGTTCTTC

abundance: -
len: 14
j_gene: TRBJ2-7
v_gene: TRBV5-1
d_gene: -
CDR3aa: CASSLVVGSYEQYF
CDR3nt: TGCGCCAGCAGCTTGGTGGTTGGCTCCTACGAGCAGTACTTC

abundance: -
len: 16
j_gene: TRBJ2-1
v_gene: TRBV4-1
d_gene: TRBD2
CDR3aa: CASSQPASGRANEQFF
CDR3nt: TGCGCCAGCAGCCAACCGGCTAGCGGGAGGGCCAATGAGCAGTTCTTC

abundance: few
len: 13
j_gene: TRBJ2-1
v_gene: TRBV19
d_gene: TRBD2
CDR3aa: CASTTSGMDEQFF
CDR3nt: TGTGCCAGTACGACTAGCGGGATGGATGAGCAGTTCTTC

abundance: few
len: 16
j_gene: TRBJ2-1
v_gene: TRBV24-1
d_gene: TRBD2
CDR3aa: CATSDGGTSGRGWQFF
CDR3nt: TGTGCCACCAGTGATGGAGGGACTAGCGGGAGGGGGTGGCAGTTCTTC